Each of the 2 T cell receptor beta chains below was sequenced from the same sample in a study of cytomegalovirus exposure and HLA in healthy donors. The PCR employed 60 Vbeta primers together with 13 Jbeta primers. TCRdb keeps only in-frame clones here, not all; method: immunoSEQ multiplex PCR. Among fewer than 200,000 clones, about 75% were seen once, and the ten largest hold less than 8%. Sequencing input: PBMCs. The receptor set was obtained from a man between 40 and 49 years old in good health and CMV-seropositive.

The V call is TRBV10-3, the J call TRBJ2-3, with a weak D call TRBD2 (5 bases). V dropped 6 bases and J dropped 0 bases, with 7 bases sitting between them. This CDR3 has 13 residues. Looked up from germline, CDR1 is ENHRY and CDR2 is SYGVKD. CDR3 nucleotides: TGTGCCATCAGCGTAGCGAGCACAGATACGCAGTATTTT. It is translated as CAISVASTDTQYF.

The chain recombines TRBV5-1 with TRBJ2-1; a weak D match, TRBD2 (5 bases). The CDR3 spans 14 residues. V was cut by 3 bases and J by 0 bases, with 7 bases left in between. CDR1 is SGHRS, CDR2 YFSETQ, per germline. Here the CDR3 reads CASSSGSSYNEQFF. The CDR3, as DNA: TGCGCCAGCAGCTCTGGGAGCTCCTACAATGAGCAGTTCTTC.